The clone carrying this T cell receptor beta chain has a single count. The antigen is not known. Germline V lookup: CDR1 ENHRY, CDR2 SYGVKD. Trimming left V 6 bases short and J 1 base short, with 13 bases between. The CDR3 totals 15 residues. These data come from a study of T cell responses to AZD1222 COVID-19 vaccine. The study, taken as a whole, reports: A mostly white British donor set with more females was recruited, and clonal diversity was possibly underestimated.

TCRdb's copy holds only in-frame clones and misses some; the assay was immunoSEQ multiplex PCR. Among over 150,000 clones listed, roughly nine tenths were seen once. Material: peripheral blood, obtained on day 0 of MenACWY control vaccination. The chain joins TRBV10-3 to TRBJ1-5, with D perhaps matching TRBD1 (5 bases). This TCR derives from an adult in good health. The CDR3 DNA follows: TGTGCCATCAGCGGAACACAGGAGAGCAATCAGCCCCAGCATTTT. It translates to CAISGTQESNQPQHF.